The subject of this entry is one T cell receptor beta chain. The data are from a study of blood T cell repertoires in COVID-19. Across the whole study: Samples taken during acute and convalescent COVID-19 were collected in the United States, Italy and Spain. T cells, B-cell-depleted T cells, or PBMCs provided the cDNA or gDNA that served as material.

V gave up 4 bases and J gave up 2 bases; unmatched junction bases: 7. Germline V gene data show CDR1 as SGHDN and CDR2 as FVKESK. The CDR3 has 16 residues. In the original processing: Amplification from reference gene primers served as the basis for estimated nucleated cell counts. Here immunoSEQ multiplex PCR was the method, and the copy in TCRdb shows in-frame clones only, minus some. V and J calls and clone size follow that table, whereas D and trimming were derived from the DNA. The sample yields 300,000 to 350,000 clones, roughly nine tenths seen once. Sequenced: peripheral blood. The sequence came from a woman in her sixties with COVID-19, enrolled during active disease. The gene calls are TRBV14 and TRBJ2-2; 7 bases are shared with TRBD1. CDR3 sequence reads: CASSLLGQKNTGELFF. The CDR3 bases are TGTGCCAGCAGCCTTTTGGGACAGAAAAACACCGGGGAGCTGTTTTTT.